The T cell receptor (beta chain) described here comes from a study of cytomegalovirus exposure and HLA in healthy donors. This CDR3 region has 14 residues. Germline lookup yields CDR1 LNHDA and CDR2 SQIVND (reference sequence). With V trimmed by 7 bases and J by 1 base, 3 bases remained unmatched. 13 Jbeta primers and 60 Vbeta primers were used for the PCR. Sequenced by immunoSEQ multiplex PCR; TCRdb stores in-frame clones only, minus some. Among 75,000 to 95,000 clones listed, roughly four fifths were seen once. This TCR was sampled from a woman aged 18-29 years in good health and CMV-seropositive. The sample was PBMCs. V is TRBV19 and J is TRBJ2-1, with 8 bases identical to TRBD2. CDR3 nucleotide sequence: TGTGCCAGTAAGGAGCGGGAGTCCTACAATGAGCAGTTCTTC. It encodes CASKERESYNEQFF.